Below, 15 T cell receptor beta chains from the same sample are listed, as sequenced in a study of T cells in Graves' hyperthyroidism and ophthalmopathy. TCR beta CDR3 regions were amplified from RNA. The HTBI primer set drove a first-round RT-PCR of the TCR CDR3. A single record per CDR3 protein comes from TCRdb applying MiXCR to the multiplex PCR reads. The profile shows over 250,000 distinct CDR3 sequences, roughly an eighth of them singletons. The sequenced sample consisted of blood. The receptors here all came from a woman in her 40s with Graves' ophthalmopathy.

The chain carries TRBV5-4 and TRBJ1-6; tentative D call: TRBD1 (5 bases). The CDR3 covers 16 residues. The germline V gene encodes CDR1 SGHNT and CDR2 YYREEE (reference sequence). The germline V and J ends were trimmed by 0 bases and 1 base, with 8 bases remaining between them. CDR3 coding DNA: TGTGCCAGCAGCTTGGGGGGCATGTCCTATAATTCACCCCTCCACTTT. Translated, it gives CASSLGGMSYNSPLHF.

The chain couples TRBV6-1 to TRBJ2-4, with D perhaps TRBD1 (5 bases). The ends were cut back, 5 bases at V and 7 bases at J, with 15 bases in the middle. From germline, CDR1 is MNHNS and CDR2 SASEGT. This CDR3 contains 14 residues. The CDR3, as DNA: TGTGCCAGCAGTCCCGGAAGCCCAGGGAACATTCAGTACTTC. Amino acids: CASSPGSPGNIQYF.

This clonotype was counted between two and nine times. V and J are TRBV20-1 and TRBJ1-5; D perhaps matches TRBD1 (5 bases). This CDR3 region has 13 residues. CDR1 DFQATT and CDR2 SNEGSKA come from the germline V gene (reference sequence). The V gene lost 5 bases and the J gene lost 2 bases, with 10 bases spanning the gap. The CDR3: CSAGGGGNQPQHF. The CDR3 region has the DNA TGCAGTGCTGGGGGAGGAGGCAATCAGCCCCAGCATTTT.

The chain links TRBV7-9 to TRBJ1-2; D possibly corresponds to TRBD1 (5 bases). With 4 bases removed from V and 8 bases from J, the gap between germline ends came to 14 bases. The CDR3 extends over 13 amino acids. CDR1 and CDR2 from the germline V gene are SEHNR and FQNEAQ (reference sequence). CDR3 in DNA: TGTGCCAGCAGCTCCGGGGACCGTGGCGGCTACACCTTC. Amino acid sequence: CASSSGDRGGYTF.

This clonotype occurred a few times. The V call is TRBV3-1, the J call TRBJ2-7; D gene ambiguous. In germline, CDR1 is LGHDT, CDR2 YNNKEL (reference sequence). The germline V and J ends were trimmed by 2 bases and 2 bases, with 4 bases remaining between them. The CDR3 is 12 residues long. CDR3 nucleotides: TGTGCCAGCAGCCAAAATCCCTACGAGCAGTACTTC. This codes for CASSQNPYEQYF.

This clonotype was seen many times. The genes are TRBV25-1 and TRBJ2-1, with D possibly matching TRBD2 (7 bases). CDR1 is MGHDK and CDR2 is SYGVNS in the germline V gene. Trimming took off 5 bases at V and 7 bases at J, with 15 bases between the two ends. This CDR3 spans 14 amino acids. CDR3 in amino acids: CASSRGGEVNEQFF. CDR3 bases: TGTGCCAGCAGTAGAGGGGGGGAGGTAAATGAGCAGTTCTTC.

V usage is TRBV15 and J usage is TRBJ2-1, with D perhaps matching TRBD2 (5 bases). The CDR3 consists of 14 residues. Germline lookup yields CDR1 LNHNV and CDR2 YYDKDF (reference sequence). V was clipped by 7 bases and J by 3 bases, with 13 bases between them. CDR3 nucleotide sequence: TGTGCCACCAAAGCGACGGGATTCTACAATGAGCAGTTCTTC. This gives the protein CATKATGFYNEQFF.

This clonotype has more than one count but fewer than ten. The chain carries TRBV6-2 or TRBV6-3 and TRBJ2-1, with 8 bases lining up with TRBD2. CDR1 MNHEY and CDR2 SVGEGT come from the germline V gene. V trimming: 2 bases; J trimming: 6 bases; junction bases outside the gene matches: 15. The CDR3 is 18 residues long. The CDR3 sequence is CASSYGPPGLVVSNEQFF. CDR3 bases: TGTGCCAGCAGTTACGGCCCTCCGGGACTAGTGGTGTCCAATGAGCAGTTCTTC.

The sample holds many counts of this clonotype. V usage is TRBV19 and J usage is TRBJ1-1; D is uncertain. Trimming removed 6 bases at V and 0 bases at J, with 17 bases between. The germline V gene encodes CDR1 LNHDA and CDR2 SQIVND (reference sequence). The CDR3 has 16 residues. This chain's CDR3 is CASSERMRLMNTEAFF. The CDR3 nucleotides read TGTGCCAGTAGCGAACGGATGCGACTAATGAACACTGAAGCTTTCTTT.

This clonotype was counted ten times or more. One end of the junction fails to match germline, which may point to a read error. The genes are TRBV28 and TRBJ2-1; 11 bases are shared with TRBD2. This CDR3 has 15 amino acids. Germline lookup yields CDR1 MDHEN and CDR2 SYDVKM. CDR3 DNA sequence: TGTGCCAGCAGTTCCTTAGCGGGAGGGTACAGTGAGCAGTTCTTC. This translates into CASSSLAGGYSEQFF. Combining the CDR3 with reference TRBV28 and TRBJ2-1 gives the whole variable domain DVKVTQSSRYLVKRTGEKVFLECVQDMDHENMFWYRQDPGLGLRLIYFSYDVKMKEKGDIPEGYSVSREKKERFSLILESASTNQTSMYLCASSSLAGGYSEQFFGPGTRLTVL.

This clonotype came up a few times. The V and J genes are TRBV28 and TRBJ2-2, with 15 bases matching TRBD2. From germline, CDR1 is MDHEN and CDR2 SYDVKM. This CDR3 is built from 17 residues. V was clipped by 5 bases and J by 9 bases; unmatched bases: 10. As DNA, the CDR3 is TGTGCCAGCAGTCACCCGGGACTAGCGGGAGGCTCTCGGGAGCTGTTTTTT. Translation gives CASSHPGLAGGSRELFF.

This clonotype was detected a few times. The chain is built from TRBV27 and TRBJ1-4; D not certain. V gave up 0 bases and J gave up 6 bases, with 14 bases separating them. The CDR3 sequence is 16 residues long. Germline values: CDR1 MNHEY, CDR2 SMNVEV (reference sequence). The CDR3 loop is CASSLSIRAAYEKLFF. DNA for the CDR3: TGTGCCAGCAGTTTATCGATCCGGGCAGCCTATGAAAAACTGTTTTTT. Filled out from reference TRBV27 and TRBJ1-4, the complete variable domain reads EAQVTQNPRYLITVTGKKLTVTCSQNMNHEYMSWYRQDPGLGLRQIYYSMNVEVTDKGDVPEGYKVSRKEKRNFPLILESPSPNQTSLYFCASSLSIRAAYEKLFFGSGTQLSVL.

This clonotype was seen many times. The V gene is TRBV11-3, the J gene TRBJ2-3; no clear D. Trimming removed 7 bases from V and 2 bases from J, with 13 bases in between. This CDR3 contains 14 residues. Germline loops: CDR1 SGHNT, CDR2 YENEEA. CDR3 DNA: TGTGCCAGCACCCTACTATCTTCCACAGATACGCAGTATTTT. Residues: CASTLLSSTDTQYF. Combining the CDR3 with reference TRBV11-3 and TRBJ2-3 gives the whole variable domain EAGVVQSPRYKIIEKKQPVAFWCNPISGHNTLYWYLQNLGQGPELLIRYENEEAVDDSQLPKDRFSAERLKGVDSTLKIQPAELGDSAVYLCASTLLSSTDTQYFGPGTRLTVL.

This clonotype showed up many times. V usage is TRBV2 and J usage is TRBJ1-5; a possible D gene is TRBD1 (5 bases). The CDR3 spans 13 residues. CDR1 SNHLY and CDR2 FYNNEI come from the germline V gene. Trimming took 11 bases from V and 3 from J, leaving 14 bases between them. CDR3 loop: CARGGENNQPQHF. The CDR3 DNA reads TGTGCCCGGGGAGGGGAGAACAATCAGCCCCAGCATTTT. Full variable domain (rest looked up from reference TRBV2 and TRBJ1-5): EPEVTQTPSHQVTQMGQEVILRCVPISNHLYFYWYRQILGQKVEFLVSFYNNEISEKSEIFDDQFSVERPDGSNFTLKIRSTKLEDSAMYFCARGGENNQPQHFGDGTRLSIL.

In this sample, this clonotype turned up many times. The J gene is TRBJ1-6, the V gene TRBV18; D is perhaps TRBD1 (6 bases). This CDR3 is 12 amino acids long. With 4 bases removed from V and 15 bases from J, the gap between germline ends came to 13 bases. The germline V gene has CDR1 KGHSH and CDR2 LQKENI. CDR3 amino acids: CASSQQGGILHF. The CDR3, as DNA: TGTGCCAGCTCACAACAGGGAGGCATCCTCCACTTT.